A single sample is the source of the 20 T cell receptor beta chains below, sequenced in a study of shared T cell receptors in the human thymus (dated by TCRdb to the early 2020s). Library generation was performed with the immunoSEQ multiplex PCR assay. Drawn from immuneACCESS, this table holds only the in-frame rearrangements with V and J called that TCRdb kept. Clones are partly lost; checked studies trace under half to an unresolved V gene and leave the rest unexplained. The sample table contains roughly 700,000 clones; only one count was recorded for 70% to 90% of them. The top ten clonotypes cover 0.0095% to 0.011% of the sample. The data also belong to a second study, concerning human thymus T cells.

Sequencing was done on a sample of thymocytes. The receptor set was obtained from a boy under two years old with a congenital heart defect. Donor details come from another sample of the same person, matched by shared clones.

V is TRBV14 and J is TRBJ1-3; D is perhaps TRBD1 (5 bases). Trimming stripped 6 bases from V and 0 bases from J, with 12 bases between. Germline V lookup: CDR1 SGHDN, CDR2 FVKESK. The CDR3 extends over 15 amino acids. CDR3 region: CASRPGTASGNTIYF. The CDR3 DNA follows: TGTGCCAGCAGGCCCGGGACTGCCTCTGGAAACACCATATATTTT.

This chain links TRBV29-1 with TRBJ2-7; 9 bases are a match to TRBD1. Germline V lookup: CDR1 SQVTM, CDR2 ANQGSEA. V lost 7 bases, J lost 2 bases, and 9 bases stayed unmatched. The CDR3 is made up of 14 amino acids. The DNA for the CDR3 is TGCAGCGCTGGGGGGGGACAGGGCACCTACGAGCAGTACTTC. Encoded protein: CSAGGGQGTYEQYF.

This sequence joins TRBV7-8 and TRBJ2-3; TRBD2 matches 9 bases. The CDR3 runs to 16 residues. V trimming: 2 bases; J trimming: 5 bases; junction bases outside the gene matches: 8. CDR1 and CDR2 from the germline V gene are SGHVS and FQNEAQ. The CDR3 sequence is CASSLPCGRGIDTQYF. In DNA, the CDR3 is TGTGCCAGCAGCTTACCTTGCGGGAGGGGAATAGATACGCAGTATTTT.

The chain joins TRBV25-1 to TRBJ2-3; no reliable D call. From germline, CDR1 is MGHDK and CDR2 SYGVNS. Between the trimmed V and J ends, which lost 1 base and 3 bases, there was a span of 14 bases. The CDR3 consists of 16 residues. The CDR3 region has the DNA TGTGCCAGCAGTGAATGGCGGTATAAAGAAACAGATACGCAGTATTTT. Translating it yields CASSEWRYKETDTQYF.

The rearrangement uses TRBV28 and TRBJ2-3, with 7 bases aligning to TRBD2. Germline V gene data show CDR1 as MDHEN and CDR2 as SYDVKM. The CDR3 is 16 amino acids. J gave up 3 bases and V 0 bases, and 6 bases lay outside the gene matches. CDR3 amino acids: CASSLWGGYRTDTQYF. DNA for the CDR3: TGTGCCAGCAGTTTATGGGGGGGGTATAGGACAGATACGCAGTATTTT. The full variable domain, its missing parts supplied by reference TRBV28 and TRBJ2-3, is DVKVTQSSRYLVKRTGEKVFLECVQDMDHENMFWYRQDPGLGLRLIYFSYDVKMKEKGDIPEGYSVSREKKERFSLILESASTNQTSMYLCASSLWGGYRTDTQYFGPGTRLTVL.

V is TRBV4-1 and J is TRBJ2-5; unclear D gene. The CDR3 is 13 residues long. V dropped 2 bases and J dropped 5 bases, with 9 bases sitting between them. CDR1 is MGHRA and CDR2 is YSYEKL in the germline V gene. CDR3 in amino acids: CASSQLGRETQYF. CDR3 DNA: TGCGCCAGCAGCCAACTAGGAAGGGAGACCCAGTACTTC.

The rearrangement links TRBV7-2 to TRBJ1-4, with TRBD1 matching over 8 bases. Germline values: CDR1 SGHTA, CDR2 FQGNSA. V trimming: 4 bases; J trimming: 2 bases; junction bases outside the gene matches: 6. This CDR3 has 16 residues. CDR3 sequence (DNA): TGTGCCAGCAGCTCCACAGGGGGTTGGACTAATGAAAAACTGTTTTTT. Amino acid sequence: CASSSTGGWTNEKLFF.

For this clone: Other DNA sequences in the same sample also yield this CDR3. This chain joins TRBV4-3 and TRBJ2-3; D is unclear. The germline V gene has CDR1 LGHNA and CDR2 YSLEER. Trimming shortened V by 0 bases and J by 4 bases, and 8 bases separated the two germline ends. The CDR3 sequence is 14 residues long. The CDR3 nucleotides read TGCGCCAGCAGCCAAGATCCGGGTGCAGATACGCAGTATTTT. It is translated as CASSQDPGADTQYF.

The rearrangement joins TRBV19 to TRBJ1-5, with TRBD1 identical over 7 bases. This CDR3 comprises 19 residues. CDR1 LNHDA and CDR2 SQIVND come from the germline V gene (reference sequence). V trimming: 3 bases; J trimming: 4 bases; junction bases outside the gene matches: 18. CDR3 region: CASSIRSVPDREGNQPQHF. CDR3 in DNA: TGTGCCAGTAGTATCCGTTCGGTCCCAGACAGGGAAGGGAATCAGCCCCAGCATTTT.

The chain joins TRBV6-4 to TRBJ2-7; TRBD2 agrees at 9 bases. Unmatched junction bases numbered 17, after V lost 1 base and J lost 4 bases. This CDR3 contains 19 residues. Germline CDR1 MRHNA, CDR2 SNTAGT. CDR3 sequence (DNA): TGTGCCAGCAGTGACTTGCAACCCAAACTTAGCGGGAGCGATTACGAGCAGTACTTC. It translates to CASSDLQPKLSGSDYEQYF.

The chain uses TRBV6-5 and TRBJ1-1; 7 bases fit TRBD1. Losses at the gene ends were 6 bases for V and 3 bases for J; bases not matched to a gene: 7. Germline V gene data show CDR1 as MNHEY and CDR2 as SVGAGI. The CDR3 is 14 residues long. CDR3 amino acids: CASSPWTGYTEAFF. As DNA, the CDR3 is TGTGCCAGCAGCCCCTGGACAGGCTACACTGAAGCTTTCTTT.

This chain connects TRBV4-3 to TRBJ1-2, with D hard to call. V gave up 0 bases and J gave up 7 bases, with 6 bases separating them. The CDR3 is made up of 12 amino acids. Germline CDR1 LGHNA, CDR2 YSLEER. CDR3 region: CASSQDRGGYTF. The CDR3 DNA reads TGCGCCAGCAGCCAAGATCGGGGTGGCTACACCTTC.

The gene calls are TRBV9 and TRBJ2-3; 14 bases agree with TRBD2. Germline trimming cut 4 bases from V and 1 base from J; bases unmatched to any gene: 5. The CDR3 runs 17 residues. Germline CDR1 and CDR2: SGDLS and YYNGEE. The CDR3 sequence is CASSSGTSGRGTDTQYF. The CDR3 coding sequence is TGTGCCAGCAGCTCAGGGACTAGCGGGAGAGGCACAGATACGCAGTATTTT.

The chain carries TRBV30 and TRBJ2-1; TRBD2 agrees at 9 bases. The germline V gene has CDR1 GTSNPN and CDR2 SVGIG (reference sequence). The CDR3 is 14 amino acids. With V trimmed by 4 bases and J by 5 bases, 6 bases remained unmatched. The CDR3 nucleotides are TGTGCCTGGACCTCGACTAGCGGTGACAATGAGCAGTTCTTC. Translation gives CAWTSTSGDNEQFF.

This chain connects TRBV5-6 to TRBJ2-2; 9 positions match TRBD2. The CDR3 consists of 17 residues. Trimming at V came to 1 base and at J to 0 bases, leaving 4 bases not matched to a gene. Germline loops: CDR1 SGHDT, CDR2 YYEEEE. CDR3 nucleotides: TGTGCCAGCAGCTTGCGAGCGGGAGGTTCGAACACCGGGGAGCTGTTTTTT. This codes for CASSLRAGGSNTGELFF.

The chain joins TRBV4-1 to TRBJ1-1; TRBD1 matches at 8 bases. The CDR3 extends over 17 amino acids. V shed 2 bases and J 0 bases; nucleotides not matched to a gene: 8. Germline V lookup: CDR1 MGHRA, CDR2 YSYEKL. DNA for the CDR3: TGCGCCAGCAGCCAACAGGGGGCTTCGGCCATGAACACTGAAGCTTTCTTT. It encodes CASSQQGASAMNTEAFF.

This chain connects TRBV7-9 to TRBJ2-7; 10 nucleotides agree with TRBD1. Germline lookup yields CDR1 SEHNR and CDR2 FQNEAQ (reference sequence). The CDR3 has 11 residues. CDR3 bases: TGTGCCAGCAGCCGCTGGACAGGGGGTCGTGTC. This encodes CASSRWTGGRV.

The rearrangement links TRBV27 to TRBJ1-1, with a tentative D call TRBD1 (5 bases). From germline, CDR1 is MNHEY and CDR2 SMNVEV (reference sequence). The CDR3 spans 17 residues. Between the trimmed V and J ends, which lost 1 base and 0 bases, there was a span of 15 bases. The CDR3 nucleotides are TGTGCCAGCAGTTTATGGGGGGGGGATGATCTGAACACTGAAGCTTTCTTT. Translated: CASSLWGGDDLNTEAFF.

The chain combines TRBV7-6 with TRBJ2-7; TRBD1 matches at 8 bases. V lost 0 bases to trimming and J lost 3 bases; unmatched junction nucleotides: 7. The CDR3 contains 16 residues. Germline lookup yields CDR1 SGHVS and CDR2 FNYEAQ. CDR3 protein: CASSLAGQVGDYEQYF. CDR3 coding DNA: TGTGCCAGCAGCTTAGCGGGACAGGTGGGAGACTACGAGCAGTACTTC.

This chain joins TRBV28 and TRBJ1-5; D remains ambiguous. The germline V and J ends were trimmed by 3 bases and 9 bases, with 9 bases remaining between them. Germline V gene lookup returns CDR1 MDHEN and CDR2 SYDVKM. The CDR3 consists of 12 residues. The CDR3 region has the DNA TGTGCCAGCAGTTTCCACTTTGGGCCCCAGCATTTT. As protein: CASSFHFGPQHF.